This T cell receptor (beta chain) was found in a study of patients and donors after allogeneic stem cell transplantation. Using its own MiXCR run on the RT-PCR reads, TCRdb lists one record per CDR3 protein. The table records about 39,000 distinct CDR3 sequences, under 40% of them present only once. This clonotype was seen ten or more times. The CDR3 has 16 amino acids. Germline CDR1 and CDR2: MGHRA and YSYEKL. V was shortened by 3 bases and J by 5 bases, with 19 bases between the two germline ends. The sequenced sample consisted of blood, either unsorted or a sorted T cell fraction (not recorded which). The V call is TRBV4-1, the J call TRBJ1-1, with D possibly matching TRBD1 (6 bases). The source of this sequence is a human donor who was either an allogeneic HSCT recipient or a stem cell or donor lymphocyte infusion donor (not recorded which). It is not recorded whose cells these are; they may come from a transplant donor. CDR3 region: CASSHLWRGNGTEAFF. Written as DNA, the CDR3 is TGCGCCAGCAGCCACCTCTGGAGGGGGAACGGAACTGAAGCTTTCTTT.